A selection of T cell receptor beta chains follows, all from one sample in a study of blood T cell repertoires in COVID-19. Sequenced by immunoSEQ multiplex PCR; TCRdb stores in-frame clones only, minus some. Of fewer than 450,000 clones in the sample, 88% were seen once. The sample comprised PBMCs or T cells enriched from blood (not recorded which). The receptors here all came from a middle-aged woman with acute COVID-19. Both conserved end residues are part of each CDR3. D genes are given only for firm matches. Size is stated for part of the rows, as once, few or many counts, or as a class when the clone is expanded.

d_call	cdr3_length	clone_size	v_call	j_call	cdr3_aa	cdr3_nt
-	16	once	TRBV30	TRBJ1-6	CAWSVVGGSYNSPLHF	TGTGCCTGGAGTGTGGTGGGGGGATCCTATAATTCACCCCTCCACTTT
-	14	-	TRBV2	TRBJ2-1	CASSDRVVYNEQFF	TGTGCCAGCAGTGACAGGGTAGTCTACAATGAGCAGTTCTTC
TRBD1	17	-	TRBV4-1	TRBJ2-2	CASSPTGPVTNTGELFF	TGCGCCAGCAGCCCGACAGGGCCTGTAACGAACACCGGGGAGCTGTTTTTT
-	16	-	TRBV19	TRBJ1-2	CASSMGATGGSAGYTF	TGTGCCAGTAGTATGGGGGCGACAGGAGGATCGGCTGGCTACACCTTC
-	15	-	TRBV9	TRBJ2-3	CASSVAEVGTDTQYF	TGTGCCAGCAGCGTAGCGGAGGTCGGCACAGATACGCAGTATTTT
TRBD1	15	-	TRBV5-1	TRBJ1-1	CASSTGQPGNTEAFF	TGCGCCAGCAGCACGGGACAGCCGGGCAACACTGAAGCTTTCTTT
TRBD1	17	-	TRBV3-1/TRBV3-2	TRBJ2-3	CASSQDRGQGVGDTQYF	TGTGCCAGCAGCCAAGATAGAGGACAGGGGGTTGGAGATACGCAGTATTTT
TRBD1	15	-	TRBV11-2	TRBJ2-7	CASRRPGQLPYEQYF	TGTGCCAGCAGGAGGCCGGGACAGTTGCCCTACGAGCAGTACTTC
-	16	-	TRBV6-2/TRBV6-3	TRBJ2-3	CASSYESGPSTDTQYF	TGTGCCAGCAGTTACGAGAGTGGGCCTAGCACAGATACGCAGTATTTT
-	18	-	TRBV21-1	TRBJ2-1	CASSKGQYGTPKYDEQFF	TGTGCCAGCAGCAAAGGCCAATACGGGACACCCAAGTACGATGAGCAGTTCTTC
-	16	-	TRBV18	TRBJ2-6	CASSPDSIRAANVLTF	TGTGCCAGCTCACCGGACAGCATTCGAGCGGCCAACGTCCTGACTTTC
-	16	-	TRBV10-3	TRBJ1-1	CAISESRGAKNTEAFF	TGTGCCATCAGTGAGTCCCGGGGGGCGAAGAACACTGAAGCTTTCTTT
-	16	-	TRBV5-6	TRBJ1-2	CASSLDAPEGNYGYTF	TGTGCCAGCAGCTTGGATGCCCCGGAGGGTAACTATGGCTACACCTTC
-	13	-	TRBV11-2	TRBJ1-2	CASSLGASYGYTF	TGTGCCAGCAGCTTAGGCGCAAGCTATGGCTACACCTTC
-	16	-	TRBV15	TRBJ1-3	CATSRGLDSSGNTIYF	TGTGCCACCAGCAGAGGACTGGACAGCTCTGGAAACACCATATATTTT
TRBD2	16	-	TRBV5-1	TRBJ2-7	CASSLGSEGLAYEQYF	TGCGCCAGCAGCTTGGGTTCCGAGGGACTAGCCTACGAGCAGTACTTC
-	14	-	TRBV5-1	TRBJ1-4	CASSSHSTNEKLFF	TGCGCCAGCAGCTCCCACTCAACTAATGAAAAACTGTTTTTT
TRBD2	13	-	TRBV12-3/TRBV12-4	TRBJ2-1	CASRQLAGGPEFF	TGTGCCAGCAGACAACTAGCGGGGGGGCCGGAGTTCTTC
-	16	-	TRBV14	TRBJ2-1	CASSQEGGDIFGEQFF	TGTGCCAGCAGCCAAGAAGGGGGGGATATTTTCGGTGAGCAGTTCTTC
-	13	-	TRBV6-1	TRBJ2-7	CASIEPGKDEQYF	TGTGCCAGCATTGAACCGGGGAAAGACGAGCAGTACTTC
-	14	-	TRBV5-1	TRBJ2-7	CASGSHSDNYEQYF	TGCGCCAGCGGATCCCATTCCGACAACTACGAGCAGTACTTC
TRBD1	14	-	TRBV2	TRBJ1-2	CASIPVDRDYGYTF	TGTGCCAGCATCCCCGTCGACAGGGACTATGGCTACACCTTC
-	12	-	TRBV7-9	TRBJ1-5	CASSSGIQPQHF	TGTGCCAGCAGCTCCGGGATTCAGCCCCAGCATTTT
-	14	-	TRBV29-1	TRBJ2-7	CSVESLGNSYEQYF	TGCAGCGTTGAATCTCTAGGCAACTCCTACGAGCAGTACTTC
TRBD1	17	-	TRBV7-2	TRBJ1-5	CASSKGQGYEANQPQHF	TGTGCCAGCAGCAAAGGACAGGGGTACGAAGCAAATCAGCCCCAGCATTTT
-	16	-	TRBV5-1	TRBJ1-4	CASSSTLGGSLEKLFF	TGCGCCAGCAGCTCTACCCTGGGAGGGAGCCTTGAAAAACTGTTTTTT
-	14	-	TRBV19	TRBJ2-7	CASRQGRGRYEQYF	TGTGCCAGTAGACAGGGCCGAGGGAGATACGAGCAGTACTTC
-	13	-	TRBV30	TRBJ1-1	CAWSVTVNTEAFF	TGTGCCTGGAGTGTTACGGTGAACACTGAAGCTTTCTTT
TRBD1	15	-	TRBV23-1	TRBJ1-3	CASSQPTGGGNTIYF	TGCGCCAGCAGTCAGCCCACAGGGGGCGGAAACACCATATATTTT
TRBD1	16	-	TRBV18	TRBJ2-7	CASSATSGTVHHEQYF	TGTGCCAGCTCTGCCACGTCCGGGACAGTCCACCACGAGCAGTACTTC
-	13	once	TRBV6-5	TRBJ2-1	CASSQTRTNEQFF	TGTGCCAGCAGTCAAACTAGGACCAATGAGCAGTTCTTC
TRBD2	15	-	TRBV5-4	TRBJ2-5	CASSPVGGGRETQYF	TGTGCCAGCAGCCCAGTCGGGGGGGGCCGGGAGACCCAGTACTTC
-	13	-	TRBV28	TRBJ1-1	CASSPQGDTEAFF	TGTGCCAGCAGTCCCCAGGGTGACACTGAAGCTTTCTTT
-	16	few	TRBV5-1	TRBJ1-3	CASSLNPTGTGNTIYF	TGCGCCAGCAGCTTAAACCCCACGGGGACTGGAAACACCATATATTTT
TRBD2	18	-	TRBV4-1	TRBJ2-2	CASSQDRLAGGQAGELFF	TGCGCCAGCAGCCAAGACAGGCTAGCGGGGGGGCAGGCCGGGGAGCTGTTTTTT
TRBD1	13	-	TRBV14	TRBJ2-5	CASTNRGGETQYF	TGTGCCAGCACCAACAGGGGTGGAGAGACCCAGTACTTC
-	13	-	TRBV5-1	TRBJ2-7	CASSLGQGGEQYF	TGCGCCAGCAGCTTGGGTCAGGGGGGCGAGCAGTACTTC
-	14	-	TRBV2	TRBJ1-1	CASSEPGGDTEAFF	TGTGCCAGCAGTGAACCGGGGGGGGACACTGAAGCTTTCTTT
TRBD1	14	-	TRBV19	TRBJ1-5	CASSMRDRPQPQHF	TGTGCCAGTAGTATGAGGGACAGGCCCCAGCCCCAGCATTTT
TRBD2	14	-	TRBV11-2	TRBJ2-3	CASRTGGRTDTQYF	TGTGCCTCACGAACGGGGGGGAGGACAGATACGCAGTATTTT
TRBD1	14	-	TRBV7-9	TRBJ1-2	CASRKGQLNYGYTF	TGTGCCAGCCGAAAGGGACAGCTCAACTATGGCTACACCTTC
TRBD1	14	few	TRBV10-2	TRBJ1-2	CASSFDRGIYGYTF	TGCGCCAGCAGTTTTGACAGGGGGATCTATGGCTACACCTTC
-	13	few	TRBV7-8	TRBJ1-1	CASSPYMNTEAFF	TGTGCCAGCAGCCCTTATATGAACACTGAAGCTTTCTTT
-	14	-	TRBV5-1	TRBJ1-4	CASSAYSTNEKLFF	TGCGCCAGCAGCGCGTACTCAACTAATGAAAAACTGTTTTTT
TRBD1	15	-	TRBV2	TRBJ1-6	CASSWRQGANSPLHF	TGTGCCAGCAGTTGGCGACAGGGGGCAAATTCACCCCTCCACTTT
TRBD1	18	-	TRBV4-1	TRBJ2-3	CASSQDLLAGGPTDTQYF	TGCGCCAGCAGCCAAGATCTCCTGGCAGGGGGCCCCACAGATACGCAGTATTTT
TRBD1	14	few	TRBV18	TRBJ1-1	CASSPGTGVFEAFF	TGTGCCAGCTCACCAGGGACAGGGGTTTTTGAAGCTTTCTTT
-	16	once	TRBV5-1	TRBJ1-1	CASSLAGTGLNTEAFF	TGCGCCAGCAGCTTGGCGGGAACAGGGTTAAACACTGAAGCTTTCTTT
TRBD2	16	-	TRBV4-1	TRBJ2-1	CASSQIAGGALGEQFF	TGCGCCAGCAGCCAAATTGCGGGGGGTGCCCTTGGGGAGCAGTTCTTC